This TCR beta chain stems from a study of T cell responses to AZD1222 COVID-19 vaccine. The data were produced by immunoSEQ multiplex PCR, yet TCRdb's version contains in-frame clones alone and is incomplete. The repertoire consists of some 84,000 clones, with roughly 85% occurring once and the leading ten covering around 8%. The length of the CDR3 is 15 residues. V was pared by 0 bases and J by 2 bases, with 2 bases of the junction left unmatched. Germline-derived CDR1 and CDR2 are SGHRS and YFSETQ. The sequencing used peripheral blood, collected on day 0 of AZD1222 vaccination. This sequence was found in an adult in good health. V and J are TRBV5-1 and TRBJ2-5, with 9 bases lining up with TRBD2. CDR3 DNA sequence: TGCGCCAGCAGCTTGGTAGCGGGAGCGCAAGAGACCCAGTACTTC. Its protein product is CASSLVAGAQETQYF.